This T cell receptor beta chain emerged from a study of blood T cell repertoires in COVID-19. Study details: Sites in the United States, Italy and Spain provided acute and convalescent COVID-19 samples. PBMCs, B-cell-depleted T cells, or T cells were the source of the cDNA or gDNA that made up the material.

Clones were sequenced by immunoSEQ multiplex PCR, and TCRdb holds only the in-frame ones, with some missing. The sample has 300,000 to 350,000 clones; 87% are singletons. V lost 3 bases and J 3 bases, leaving 17 bases between the germline ends. The CDR3 runs to 16 residues. Germline values: CDR1 LGHNA, CDR2 YSLEER. Two negative PCRs, clearance, or symptom resolution were required of recovered Cohort 3 donors. The receptor was isolated from a woman aged 25 to 45 who had recovered from COVID-19. What was sequenced was PBMCs or T cells enriched from blood (not recorded which). The chain employs TRBV4-3 and TRBJ1-2; maybe TRBD1 (6 bases). CDR3 region: CASSQMTGGLDYGYTF. The CDR3 DNA sequence: TGCGCCAGCAGCCAGATGACGGGGGGCTTGGACTATGGCTACACCTTC.